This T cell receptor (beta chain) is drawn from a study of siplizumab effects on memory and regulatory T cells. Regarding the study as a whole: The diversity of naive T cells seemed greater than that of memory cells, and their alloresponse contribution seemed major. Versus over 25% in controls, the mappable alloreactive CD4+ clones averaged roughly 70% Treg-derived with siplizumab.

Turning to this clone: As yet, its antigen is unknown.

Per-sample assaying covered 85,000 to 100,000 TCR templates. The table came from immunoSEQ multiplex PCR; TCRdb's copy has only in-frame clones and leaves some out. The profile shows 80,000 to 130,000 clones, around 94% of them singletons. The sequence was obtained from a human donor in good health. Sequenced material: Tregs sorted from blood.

The CDR3 loop is CASSHTTNYGYTF. The CDR3 coding sequence is TGTGCCAGCAGCCATACAACTAACTATGGCTACACCTTC. The V gene is TRBV16, the J gene TRBJ1-2; D is unclear. The CDR3 has 13 amino acids. V dropped 3 bases and J dropped 0 bases, with 5 bases sitting between them. Germline V gene lookup returns CDR1 KGHSY and CDR2 FQNENV.